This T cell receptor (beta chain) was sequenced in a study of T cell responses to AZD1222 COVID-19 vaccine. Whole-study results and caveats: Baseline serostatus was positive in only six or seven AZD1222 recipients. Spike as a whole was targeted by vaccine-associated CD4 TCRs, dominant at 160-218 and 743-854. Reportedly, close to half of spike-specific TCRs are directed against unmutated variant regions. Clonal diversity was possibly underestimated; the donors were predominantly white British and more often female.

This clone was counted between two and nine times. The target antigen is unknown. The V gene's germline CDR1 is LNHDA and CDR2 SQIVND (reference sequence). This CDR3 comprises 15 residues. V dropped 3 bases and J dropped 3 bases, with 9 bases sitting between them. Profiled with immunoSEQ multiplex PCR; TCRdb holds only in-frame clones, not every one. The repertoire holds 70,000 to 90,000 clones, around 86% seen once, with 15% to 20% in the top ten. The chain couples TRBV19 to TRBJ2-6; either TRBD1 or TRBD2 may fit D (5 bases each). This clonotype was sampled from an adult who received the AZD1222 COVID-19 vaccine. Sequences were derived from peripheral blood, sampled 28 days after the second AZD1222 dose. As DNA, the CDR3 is TGTGCCAGTAGTATTACAGGAGGTGGGGCCAACGTCCTGACTTTC. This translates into CASSITGGGANVLTF.